This T cell receptor (beta chain) originates from a study of human T cells and chemical hapten exposure. Looking at the study overall: Patients' scalps got diphenylcyclopropenone weekly throughout the roughly 25-week study.

Trimming left V 0 bases short and J 0 bases short, with 18 bases between. The CDR3 is 18 residues long. In germline, CDR1 is LGHNA, CDR2 YNFKEQ. This clonotype is judged medium-sized. Its target is unknown. Regarding the study as a whole: No shift was seen in TCRs above 1 in 1000 frequency with DPC sensitization.

Time point here: patch test 1, 2 weeks after DPC sensitization. Treatment indicated: therapeutic diphenylcyclopropenone sensitization with weekly scalp DPC. Total RNA extraction was carried out from unfractionated whole blood. TCRdb re-called the RACE reads with MiXCR, one entry per CDR3 protein. Among about 56,000 distinct CDR3 sequences listed, 9.3% were seen once. The chain is built from TRBV4-2 and TRBJ2-7; D remains unclear. The specimen comprised whole blood, sampled in connection with sensitization to the hapten diphenylcyclopropenone (DPC). This TCR came from a woman aged 40 to 50 with alopecia areata. Some clones in this sample may be carry-over from other donors' samples. CDR3 protein: CASSQDPLGETSSYEQYF. CDR3 DNA sequence: TGTGCCAGCAGCCAAGATCCCCTCGGCGAGACGAGCTCCTACGAGCAGTACTTC.